This TCR beta chain was sequenced for a study of T cells after yellow fever vaccination. This clonotype was found many times. In TCRdb, the 5' RACE reads were re-called with MiXCR into one record per CDR3 protein. The top ten clones hold approximately 34% of a sample with under 200,000 distinct CDR3 sequences, 11% of them seen once. Trimming left V 4 bases short and J 4 bases short, with 11 bases between. CDR1 is SGHTA and CDR2 is FQGNSA in the germline V gene. The CDR3 runs 14 residues. The genes are TRBV7-2 and TRBJ1-5; D is possibly TRBD1 (6 bases). The clonotype comes from a man aged 18 to 30 who received the YFV17D yellow fever vaccine. The sample consisted of CD8+ T cells sorted from PBMCs, taken 15 days after the yellow fever booster vaccination. The CDR3 reads CASSSRGWNQPQHF. CDR3 nucleotide sequence: TGTGCCAGCAGCTCCAGGGGATGGAATCAGCCCCAGCATTTT.